One and the same sample provided the 25 T cell receptor beta chains below, sequenced in a study of vaccination effects on CD4 cells after COVID-19. Sequencing was preceded by expansion of antigen-specific CD4+ T cells with viral peptide pools in the ViraFEST assay. Isolation of CD4+ T cells took place after approximately 10 days of culture. Two doses of BNT162b2 or mRNA-1273 vaccine were administered to participants. Their antigen targets remain unknown. Assay used: immunoSEQ multiplex PCR; TCRdb lists only in-frame clones, some missing. Seen here are approximately 28,000 clones, around 79% observed once, and the top ten hold more than 5.5%. Sequences were derived from CD4+ T cells from PBMCs cultured with SARS-CoV-2 spike peptides, sampled after COVID-19 vaccination. These receptors were taken from a human donor who received a COVID-19 vaccine. Some clones in this sample may be carry-over from other donors' samples.

The CDR3 reads CASSQEGRVTGELFF. CDR3 bases: TGTGCCAGCAGCCAAGAGGGAAGGGTCACCGGGGAGCTGTTTTTT. V is TRBV3-1 (or the pseudogene TRBV3-2) and J is TRBJ2-2; the D is unclear. Trimming cost V 0 bases and J 4 bases, with 9 bases left between them. The CDR3 extends over 15 amino acids. Germline V gene data show CDR1 as LGHDT and CDR2 as YNNKEL (reference sequence).

This chain links TRBV4-1 with TRBJ2-2; TRBD2 matches 8 bases. V shed 9 bases, J shed 4 bases, and the junction held 4 bases outside the gene matches. Germline values: CDR1 MGHRA, CDR2 YSYEKL. CDR3 size: 13 residues. In DNA, the CDR3 is TGCGCCAGTCGTGGGACTAGCACCGGGGAGCTGTTTTTT. Its translation is CASRGTSTGELFF.

This chain joins TRBV18 and TRBJ1-5; maybe TRBD1 (6 bases). V lost 9 bases, J lost 7 bases, and 16 bases lay in between. Per germline, CDR1 KGHSH and CDR2 LQKENI. The length of the CDR3 is 13 residues. The chain's CDR3 is CASSRVGGQPQHF. The CDR3 DNA sequence: TGTGCCAGTTCCAGGGTTGGGGGCCAGCCCCAGCATTTT.

This clone was seen once. The CDR3 loop is CASSVQVNTEAFF. CDR3 bases: TGTGCCAGCAGCGTTCAGGTGAACACTGAAGCTTTCTTT. The chain employs TRBV7-3 and TRBJ1-1; D is unresolved. Between the trimmed V and J ends, which lost 5 bases and 0 bases, there was a span of 7 bases. The germline V gene has CDR1 SGHTA and CDR2 FQGTGA. The CDR3 spans 13 residues.

The chain has TRBV7-2 and TRBJ1-2, with TRBD1 matching over 7 bases. This CDR3 is 13 amino acids long. After removal of 5 bases from V and 3 bases from J, the junction contained 3 bases not matched to a gene. Germline assignment: CDR1 SGHTA and CDR2 FQGNSA. This CDR3 reads CASSRDRDYGYTF. The CDR3, as DNA: TGTGCCAGCAGCCGGGACAGAGACTATGGCTACACCTTC.

This chain uses TRBV7-8 with TRBJ1-6; a possible D gene is TRBD1 (6 bases). V lost 2 bases to trimming and J lost 9 bases, with 11 bases between them. CDR3 length: 14 amino acids. The germline V gene has CDR1 SGHVS and CDR2 FQNEAQ. In nucleotides, the CDR3 is TGTGCCAGCAGCTTACAAAAGACAGGTTCACCCCTCCACTTT. This translates into CASSLQKTGSPLHF.

The chain combines TRBV19 with TRBJ2-6, with D possibly matching TRBD2 (5 bases). Trimming took off 1 base at V and 0 bases at J, with 10 bases between the two ends. Per germline, CDR1 LNHDA and CDR2 SQIVND (reference sequence). This CDR3 region has 17 residues. CDR3 region: CASSIVWENSGANVLTF. The CDR3 DNA is TGTGCCAGTAGTATAGTATGGGAGAACTCTGGGGCCAACGTCCTGACTTTC.

CDR3 amino acids: CASNSIQGDEQYV. The CDR3 DNA reads TGTGCCAGCAACTCGATTCAGGGCGACGAGCAGTACGTC. V usage is TRBV7-2 and J usage is TRBJ2-7; TRBD1 might be the D (5 bases). Germline V gene data show CDR1 as SGHTA and CDR2 as FQGNSA. This CDR3 contains 13 residues. Trimming removed 7 bases at V and 5 bases at J, with 15 bases between.

This clone was seen more than once but under ten times. V is TRBV6-1 and J is TRBJ2-7, with D possibly being TRBD1 or TRBD2 (7 bases each). Per germline, CDR1 MNHNS and CDR2 SASEGT. The CDR3 loop spans 16 amino acids. V lost 2 bases and J lost 5, with 19 bases in between. The CDR3 DNA reads as TGTGCCAGCAGTGAACAGGGGGGGGCCAGGGCGAACGAGCAGTACGTC. As protein: CASSEQGGARANEQYV.

The chain recombines TRBV28 with TRBJ2-2; D may be TRBD1 (6 bases). The CDR3 length is 14 residues. In germline, CDR1 is MDHEN, CDR2 SYDVKM. V shed 5 bases and J shed 4 bases, with 11 bases lying between them. CDR3 sequence: CASSPRRGTGELFF. The CDR3 DNA reads TGTGCCAGCAGTCCCCGCAGGGGCACCGGGGAGCTGTTTTTT.

The chain uses TRBV5-8 and TRBJ2-3, with unresolved D. This CDR3 has 15 amino acids. Germline V gene data show CDR1 as SGHTS and CDR2 as YDEGEE. V dropped 7 bases and J dropped 0 bases, with 15 bases sitting between them. The CDR3 protein is CASPALRPSTDTQYF. The DNA of the CDR3 is TGTGCCAGCCCCGCCCTCCGTCCTAGCACAGATACGCAGTATTTT.

The chain is built from TRBV5-1 and TRBJ2-6, with 8 bases identical to TRBD1. With V trimmed by 1 base and J by 4 bases, 7 bases remained unmatched. The CDR3 loop spans 17 amino acids. From germline, CDR1 is SGHRS and CDR2 YFSETQ. CDR3: CASSLSQGAVGANVLTF. For the CDR3, the DNA is TGCGCCAGCAGCTTGAGTCAGGGGGCTGTCGGGGCCAACGTCCTGACTTTC.

The chain employs TRBV11-3 and TRBJ2-5, with 14 bases identical to TRBD2. In germline, CDR1 is SGHNT, CDR2 YENEEA. CDR3 size: 16 residues. J gave up 1 base and V 5 bases, and 3 bases lay outside the gene matches. The chain's CDR3 is CASSPGTSGGQETQYF. CDR3 DNA: TGTGCCAGCAGCCCTGGGACTAGCGGGGGCCAAGAGACCCAGTACTTC.

The CDR3 DNA reads as TGTGCCAGCTCACCCGGACAGGGTAACACCGGGGAGCTGTTTTTT. Its protein is CASSPGQGNTGELFF. The gene calls are TRBV18 and TRBJ2-2; 8 bases line up with TRBD1. V gave up 3 bases and J gave up 2 bases; unmatched junction bases: 2. CDR3 length equals 15 residues. CDR1 KGHSH and CDR2 LQKENI come from the germline V gene.

By frequency in the sample, this clone is medium-sized. The rearrangement joins TRBV29-1 to TRBJ1-2; no clear D. CDR1 is SQVTM and CDR2 is ANQGSEA in the germline V gene. The CDR3 is 13 amino acids. V was clipped by 7 bases and J by 0 bases, with 12 bases between them. The CDR3 loop is CSASIQANYGYTF. In nucleotides, the CDR3 is TGCAGCGCTTCAATCCAGGCTAACTATGGCTACACCTTC.

This rearrangement joins TRBV6-2 or TRBV6-3 to TRBJ2-6; TRBD2 might be the D (6 bases). In germline, CDR1 is MNHEY, CDR2 SVGEGT. The V end lost 2 bases, the J end lost 2 bases, and 7 bases lay between the germline ends. CDR3 size: 15 residues. The CDR3 DNA reads TGTGCCAGCAGTTACGCGGGGCCTGGGGCCAACGTCCTGACTTTC. It codes for CASSYAGPGANVLTF.

This clone has a single count. This chain connects TRBV5-1 to TRBJ2-5; 8 positions agree with TRBD2. Germline V lookup: CDR1 SGHRS, CDR2 YFSETQ. J gave up 4 bases and V 4 bases, and 6 bases lay outside the gene matches. The CDR3 is made up of 14 amino acids. DNA of the CDR3: TGCGCCAGCAGCGAGACTAGCGTTGGAGAGACCCAGTACTTC. Amino acids: CASSETSVGETQYF.

The J gene is TRBJ1-3, the V gene TRBV19, with D maybe TRBD1 (5 bases). The CDR3 has 17 residues. The V gene lost 2 bases and the J gene lost 3 bases, with 17 bases spanning the gap. The germline V gene encodes CDR1 LNHDA and CDR2 SQIVND (reference sequence). The CDR3 loop reads CASSIRSGTRVGNTIYF. The CDR3 nucleotides read TGTGCCAGTAGTATACGTTCCGGGACGAGGGTTGGAAACACCATATATTTT.

The rearrangement joins TRBV24-1 to TRBJ1-1, with 7 nucleotides matching TRBD1. CDR1 and CDR2 (germline): KGHDR, SFDVKD. CDR3 length equals 13 residues. The ends lost 7 bases at V and 2 bases at J; junction bases unmatched: 3. CDR3 in DNA: TGTGCCACCAGACAGGGGACTAACACTGAAGCTTTCTTT. Its protein product is CATRQGTNTEAFF.

The rearrangement joins TRBV7-9 to TRBJ2-2; D possibly corresponds to TRBD2 (5 bases). CDR1 SEHNR and CDR2 FQNEAQ come from the germline V gene (reference sequence). The germline V and J ends were trimmed by 3 bases and 7 bases, with 6 bases remaining between them. The CDR3 runs to 12 residues. CDR3 sequence: CASSLEVGELFF. The DNA for the CDR3 is TGTGCCAGCAGCTTGGAGGTCGGGGAGCTGTTTTTT.

The rearrangement joins TRBV3-1 (or the pseudogene TRBV3-2) to TRBJ2-3; D is uncertain. Trimming pared 4 bases from V and 2 bases from J, leaving 4 bases between. Looked up from germline, CDR1 is LGHDT and CDR2 is YNNKEL (reference sequence). The CDR3 consists of 12 residues. The CDR3 DNA follows: TGTGCCAGCAGCCTCCACACAGATACGCAGTATTTT. It encodes CASSLHTDTQYF.

V is TRBV10-1 and J is TRBJ1-1, with TRBD1 as a possible D gene (5 bases). This CDR3 has 13 amino acids. From germline, CDR1 is WNHNN and CDR2 SYGVQD (reference sequence). The germline V and J ends were trimmed by 11 bases and 5 bases, with 18 bases remaining between them. CDR3 bases: TGCGCCCTACAAGCACTGGGGGATACTGAAGCTTTCTTT. It translates to CALQALGDTEAFF.

J is TRBJ2-5 and V is TRBV5-4; 8 bases are shared with TRBD1. Germline V gene lookup returns CDR1 SGHNT and CDR2 YYREEE (reference sequence). The V segment lost 2 bases and the J segment 5 bases; nucleotides outside the gene matches: 5. This CDR3 comprises 14 residues. The CDR3 sequence is CASSFSTGGETQYF. CDR3 in DNA: TGTGCCAGCAGCTTCTCTACAGGGGGGGAGACCCAGTACTTC.

This sequence joins TRBV10-2 and TRBJ2-3, with 8 bases aligning to TRBD2. There are 17 residues in the CDR3. Germline values: CDR1 WSHSY, CDR2 SAAADI. Unmatched junction bases numbered 7, after V lost 0 bases and J lost 2 bases. The CDR3 is CASSESSRGGHTDTQYF. In DNA, the CDR3 is TGCGCCAGCAGTGAGTCGAGTCGGGGGGGGCACACAGATACGCAGTATTTT.

This chain links TRBV7-9 with TRBJ2-1, with TRBD2 identical over 8 bases. The CDR3 sequence is 15 residues long. The germline gives CDR1 SEHNR, CDR2 FQNEAQ (reference sequence). With V trimmed by 3 bases and J by 4 bases, 5 bases remained unmatched. The CDR3 DNA follows: TGTGCCAGCAGCTTGGGCGGGGGGCGTTACAATGAGCAGTTCTTC. Its translation: CASSLGGGRYNEQFF. The full variable domain, rest sourced from reference TRBV7-9 and TRBJ2-1, is DTGVSQNPRHKITKRGQNVTFRCDPISEHNRLYWYRQTLGQGPEFLTYFQNEAQLEKSRLLSDRFSAERPKGSFSTLEIQRTEQGDSAMYLCASSLGGGRYNEQFFGPGTRLTVL.